Given below is one T cell receptor beta chain in context. What it binds is unknown. This sample stems from a study of shared clonotypes between healthy human individuals. The wider study: In total, the donors were two women and a few men aged 18 to 49.

Data came from immunoSEQ multiplex PCR; TCRdb stores just in-frame clones and leaves some out. Of roughly 330,000 clones in the sample, about 74% were seen once. V shed 1 base and J shed 1 base, with 11 bases lying between them. The germline V gene encodes CDR1 SGHRS and CDR2 YFSETQ. This CDR3 is built from 15 residues. Study-wide findings and caveats: The sharing of around 5% of naive CD4 clonotypes was seen across a handful of donors.

The sequenced sample was memory CD4+ T cells sorted from blood. Subset given: CD45RA-negative fraction. The genes are TRBV5-1 and TRBJ1-1; D is possibly TRBD1 (6 bases). This clonotype originated in a man younger than 45 in good health. CDR3 sequence (DNA): TGCGCCAGCAGCTTGCAGGGGAAGGGGAACACTGAAGCTTTCTTT. Translated: CASSLQGKGNTEAFF.